This T cell receptor (beta chain) came from a study of PD-1 blockade in classical Hodgkin lymphoma. Study as a whole: Nivolumab was given intravenously to patients at 3 mg/kg every 2 weeks. Study results and caveats: Complete responders' baseline diversity resembled that of newly diagnosed patients. Researchers reported that CD4+ TCR diversity, though not CD8+, rose significantly by C4D1. As was reported, newly diagnosed patients showed lower baseline TCR diversity than healthy donors did.

Of note for this clone: The antigen is not known.

The repertoire was sequenced with immunoSEQ multiplex PCR; TCRdb's copy has only in-frame clones and lacks some. The table includes roughly 32,000 clones, around 82% detected once. Per germline, CDR1 SNHLY and CDR2 FYNNEI. The CDR3 has 12 residues. V was cut by 9 bases and J by 4 bases, with 12 bases left in between. With no exception, relapse followed autologous stem cell transplantation in all patients, and brentuximab vedotin exposure varied. The sequenced sample was peripheral blood mononuclear cells (PBMCs), obtained at baseline. The TCR originated in a human donor with classical Hodgkin lymphoma. V usage is TRBV2 and J usage is TRBJ2-5, with TRBD2 as a possible D gene (5 bases). CDR3: CASKLEAETQYF. CDR3 DNA sequence: TGTGCCAGTAAACTAGAAGCAGAGACCCAGTACTTC.